Listed here is a single T cell receptor (beta chain). The V and J ends lost 5 bases and 2 bases respectively, with 19 bases between them. The CDR3 covers 16 residues. CDR1 is PRHDT, CDR2 FYEKMQ, per germline (reference sequence). The record originates from a study of control samples from healthy donors and cancer patients. Clones were sequenced by immunoSEQ multiplex PCR, and TCRdb holds only the in-frame ones, with some missing. The top ten hold approximately 1% of the sample, which has about 120,000 clones, around 91% seen once. V usage is TRBV13 and J usage is TRBJ2-7, with D tentatively TRBD1 or TRBD2 (5 bases each). The clonotype comes from a woman aged 50 to 65 with colorectal cancer. Source material: PBMCs. The CDR3 protein is CASSPHSGRDPYEQYF. The CDR3 DNA reads TGTGCCAGCAGCCCCCATAGTGGCAGGGACCCCTACGAGCAGTACTTC.